The TCR beta chain described here comes from a study of blood T cells in healthy people across ages (dated by TCRdb to 2015 to 2017). Notes on the research overall: In model experiments, template switching captured roughly one uniquely barcoded TCR beta cDNA molecule for every two T cells. Using deep sequencing normalized with unique cDNA molecular identifiers, the study measured how TCR beta repertoire diversity changes with age. The donors were split into four age groups: young (average around 15 years), middle-aged (about 40), aged (about 62) and long-lived (roughly 86). Donors of different ages were randomly distributed across sequencing lanes to avoid experimental bias. Two additional independent replicas of 1 million unique cDNA reads from the same blood draw were analyzed for two donors (one aged 18 to 30 and one aged 80 or older).

Study-wide conclusions, independent of this receptor: Because the CMV infection status of the donors was unknown, age-related changes in expanded clonotypes may potentially have been confounded. Since profiling was done on bulk unsorted PBMCs, naive and antigen-experienced compartments could not be conclusively compared. Compared with the aged group, more naive CD4+ T cells, fewer expanded clones and increased TCR diversity were shown by the long-lived group, suggesting age selection. Estimates of total diversity based on one million sequenced T cells were considered lower bounds and underestimates. Observed TCR beta diversity correlated strongly with the percentage of naive T cells measured by flow cytometry. As age increased, observed TCR beta diversity per million T cells dropped in a roughly linear way, and a significant reduction was already evident by age around 41.

Taken from the germline V gene (reference sequence), the CDR1 and CDR2 loops are MNHNY and SVGAGI. Including the terminal cysteine and phenylalanine, the CDR3 comprises 16 residues. CDR3 DNA only is kept here, 48 bases in frame from base 1. V is trimmed back by 0 bases and J by 4 bases, and the junction contains 4 bases that no gene match accounts for. The roughly 37 donors, aged roughly 6 to 100 years, were systemically healthy Caucasian individuals from Russia. Approximately 10 milliliters of peripheral blood were collected from each donor into EDTA-treated Vacutainer tubes. Ficoll-Paque density-gradient centrifugation was used to isolate PBMCs, with at least 6 million per sample. Total RNA, at least 5.5 micrograms per sample, was extracted from PBMCs with Trizol reagent. For every donor, an aliquot of PBMCs went through flow cytometry to measure the percentages of naive CD45RAhigh/CD27high T cells.

This clonotype was seen more than once but under ten times. This receptor's antigen is unknown. No base quality values were provided; no much bigger clone lies one nucleotide off. The library was produced with 5' RACE. Sequenced on an Illumina HiSeq 2500. The second PCR ran for about 6 to 12 cycles and used a J-beta primer mix along with a sample-barcoded 5' primer. A unique molecular identifier was introduced onto each TCR beta cDNA molecule by a template-switch 5' adaptor carrying 12 random nucleotides. Each sample yielded at least 2.5 million CDR3-containing paired-end reads. First-strand cDNA was synthesized from all RNA with the Mint cDNA synthesis kit, primed by a TRBC-specific oligonucleotide. Following uracil-DNA glycosylase treatment, all cDNA underwent a first 18-cycle PCR with the universal primers M1SS and BC2_uni_R. The authors' analysis ran thus. Each sample was normalized by randomly selecting 1 million high-quality reads, each carrying a distinct molecular identifier. Instead of being binned into consensus sequences, reads that shared molecular identifiers were thrown out. CDR3 identification, clonotype clustering and error correction used MiTCR with a Q25 quality threshold and the strictest error-elimination algorithm. A nonparametric unseen species model using Euler transformation provided a lower-bound estimate of total TCR beta diversity. In TCRdb, the public reads were trimmed at Q25 with fastp and aligned with MiXCR, with productive beta chains retained. Rows are unified per CDR3 protein, each entry keeping the most common DNA and genes. For this entry, the V and J calls and clone size follow TCRdb and not the study's own pipeline. In all, the sample holds 500,000 to 600,000 distinct CDR3 sequences, and roughly 28% of those were seen once. The ten most abundant clones make up approximately 17% of the sample.

This chain joins TRBV6-6 to TRBJ2-2, and TRBD1 aligns with 8 junction nucleotides. This receptor was identified in a woman in her seventies in good health. The sample consisted of blood. The nucleotide sequence is given as TGTGCCAGCAGTTACTCTACAGGGGGAAGCACCGGGGAGCTGTTTTTT. Translated, it reads CASSYSTGGSTGELFF.